The rows below give T cell receptor beta chains drawn from one sample of a study of T-cell memory formation after mild COVID-19. TCRdb used MiXCR to reprocess the 5' RACE reads, holding one entry per CDR3 protein. The sample records 250,000 to 400,000 distinct CDR3 sequences, roughly an eighth being singletons. Sequenced material: PBMCs or a T cell subset sorted from them (not recorded which). The receptors were gathered from a man younger than 35 who had mild COVID-19 (a few samples of this study predate the infection). Cell type and time point are not known. Each CDR3 is given without its conserved first and last residue.

TRBV12-3/TRBV12-4 | ASVEGGQGASGYT
TRBV6-5 | ASSPGLGRDSGNTIY
TRBV7-9 | ASSLPRGDGYT
TRBV28 | ASSAGGPGTDTQY
TRBV5-1 | ASSLAGQRDIQY
TRBV5-6 | ASSRRLAGGLDTQY
TRBV5-1 | ASSQPGRTPFYGYT
TRBV2 | ASSPMTSGGAETQY
TRBV7-2 | ASSPGAPIAGNTIY
TRBV5-6 | ASSLGPPSNTGELF
TRBV20-1 | SARGPRTGGNQPQH
TRBV2 | ASSEFGVAEAF
TRBV7-9 | ASSRTGTVGYT
TRBV7-2 | ASSPDTGSYGYT
TRBV4-1 | ASSLQEVGEKLF
TRBV9 | ASSAGTTLQETQY
TRBV15 | ATSRDLVSGGGQPQH
TRBV19 | ASNVGQGLNEQF
TRBV6-2/TRBV6-3 | ASSTGTSSPLH
TRBV20-1 | SAPAGGYNEQF
TRBV20-1 | SAEGTGSSYEQY
TRBV3-1 | ASSRGLAAQETQY
TRBV12-3/TRBV12-4 | ASSLERGPVEAF